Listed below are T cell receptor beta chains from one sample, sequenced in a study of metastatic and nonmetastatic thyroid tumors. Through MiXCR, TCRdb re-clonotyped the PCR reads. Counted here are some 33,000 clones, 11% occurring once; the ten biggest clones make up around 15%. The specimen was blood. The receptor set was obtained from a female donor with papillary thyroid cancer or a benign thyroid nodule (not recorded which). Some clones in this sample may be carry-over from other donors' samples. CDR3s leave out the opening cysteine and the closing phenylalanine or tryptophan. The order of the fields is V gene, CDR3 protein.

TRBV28,ASGTYYGYT
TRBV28,ASSLKYEQY
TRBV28,ASSPDRGLREQY
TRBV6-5,ASSYVCPRQGAGAF
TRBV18,ASSPGLAGGEQY
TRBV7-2,ASSRRTGGDYGYT
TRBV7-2,ASSDTGQGNYGYT
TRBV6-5,ASSYGPPGGYEKLF
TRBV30,AFSGQETQY
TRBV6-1,ASKRGDMNTEAF
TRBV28,ASTPGEKLF
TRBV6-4,ASTQSTSGRTGAYNEQF
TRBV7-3,ASSPPGLAGLDEQF
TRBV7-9,ASSFETTYNEQF
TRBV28,ASSPFRGQGNEKLF
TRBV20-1,SARDRGRIAGGAQY
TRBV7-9,ASSNRQGLGETQY
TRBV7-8,ASSRDLEGHHQPQH
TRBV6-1,ASRAGTGSGEQY
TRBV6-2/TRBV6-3,ASSYSTESYEQY
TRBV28,ASSLYRAMNTEAF
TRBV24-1,ATSDPDRAGHGYT
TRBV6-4,ASSDGDRESSPLH
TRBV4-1,ASSQSQRGPYEQY
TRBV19,ASSIDRLSPLH
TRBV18,ASSPDISTDTQY
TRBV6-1,ASNGKETQY
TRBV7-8,ASSHGQANTEAF
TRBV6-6,ASSYGQSNTEAF
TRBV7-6,ASSYKETQY
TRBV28,ASSSPSGTGRNEQY
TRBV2,ASSASGRMSGNTIY
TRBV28,ASRRQGYEKLF
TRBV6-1,ASSQGRNGYT